These T cell receptor beta chains were read from a single sample in a study of blood T cell repertoires in COVID-19. Assay: immunoSEQ multiplex PCR; the TCRdb copy retains only in-frame clones and omits some. The sample lists just over 65,000 clones; just under 90% were seen once. Material for sequencing was peripheral blood. These receptor sequences come from a man aged 60 to 69 with acute or convalescent COVID-19. Both conserved end residues are part of each CDR3. The D gene is left open where the match is weak. Clone size appears in some rows only: once, few, many, or a class for an expanded clone.

d_call | clone_size | j_call | v_call | cdr3_nt | cdr3_aa
- | - | TRBJ1-2 | TRBV19 | TGTGCCAGTAGTATCCCTCCCGGGACACTCTATGGCTACACCTTC | CASSIPPGTLYGYTF
- | - | TRBJ1-2 | TRBV6-5 | TGTGCCAGCTCGGGACTGAGCCTTTTCTATGGCTACACCTTC | CASSGLSLFYGYTF
- | once | TRBJ2-2 | TRBV5-1 | TGCGCCAGCAGCTTGGACCCCATGCGGGGCACCGGGGAGCTGTTTTTT | CASSLDPMRGTGELFF
- | - | TRBJ1-1 | TRBV7-3 | TGTGCCAGCAGTATAGGAGAGAACACTGAAGCTTTCTTT | CASSIGENTEAFF
TRBD1 | - | TRBJ1-4 | TRBV5-1 | TGCGCCAGCAGCTTGCAGGGGGGAAGGGAAAAACTGTTTTTT | CASSLQGGREKLFF
- | once | TRBJ2-1 | TRBV2 | TGTGCCAGCAGTCTCGAACAGGTGGGAGAGCAGTTCTTC | CASSLEQVGEQFF
- | - | TRBJ1-1 | TRBV6-5 | TGTGCCAGCAGCAACAGATACACTGAAGCTTTCTTT | CASSNRYTEAFF
- | - | TRBJ2-3 | TRBV21-1 | TGTGCCAGCAGCAAGACAGGCCCTTGGGCCACAGATACGCAGTATTTT | CASSKTGPWATDTQYF
- | - | TRBJ2-5 | TRBV2 | TGTGCCCAAGCGGCTAGCGCGTGGGAGACCCAGTACTTC | CAQAASAWETQYF
- | once | TRBJ2-5 | TRBV10-1 | TGCGCCAGCAGCCGCCGGGACAAACAAGAGACCCAGTACTTC | CASSRRDKQETQYF
- | - | TRBJ2-3 | TRBV6-2/TRBV6-3 | TGTGCCAGCAGCCGACCCGACGGGTTCCCAGATACGCAGTATTTT | CASSRPDGFPDTQYF
- | - | TRBJ1-4 | TRBV21-1 | TGTGCCAGCAGCAAAGAGCACGAACACAGGGGAACTAATGAAAAACTGTTTTTT | CASSKEHEHRGTNEKLFF
TRBD1 | - | TRBJ1-2 | TRBV6-5 | TGTGCCAGCAGTCGGACAGGGGCCAACTATGGCTACACCTTC | CASSRTGANYGYTF
- | - | TRBJ1-6 | TRBV5-4 | TGTGCCAGCAGATTACCGGGTTCACCCCTCCACTTT | CASRLPGSPLHF
TRBD1 | - | TRBJ1-1 | TRBV5-1 | TGCGCCAGCAGCCCCAACAGGGGGGCGGCTGAAGCTTTCTTT | CASSPNRGAAEAFF
- | - | TRBJ1-1 | TRBV19 | TGTGCCAGTAGTATCGGTGCTCCCTTGAACACTGAAGCTTTCTTT | CASSIGAPLNTEAFF
TRBD1 | - | TRBJ1-2 | TRBV5-1 | TGCGCCAGCAGCTTGAGACAGGGGGCAGGCTATGGCTACACCTTC | CASSLRQGAGYGYTF
TRBD1 | - | TRBJ1-1 | TRBV30 | TGTGCCTGGAGCACGGACAGGGACACTGAAGCTTTCTTT | CAWSTDRDTEAFF
TRBD1 | - | TRBJ2-1 | TRBV24-1 | TGTGCCACCAGTGAACCGGACAGGGGGGACAATGAGCAGTTCTTC | CATSEPDRGDNEQFF
- | - | TRBJ2-1 | TRBV6-2/TRBV6-3 | TGTGCCAGCAGTTACTCGAGTCAGCAGTTCTTC | CASSYSSQQFF
- | - | TRBJ2-1 | TRBV21-1 | TGTGCCAGCAGCAAATCAGGGGGACTCCTTGGGAATGAGCAGTTCTTC | CASSKSGGLLGNEQFF
- | - | TRBJ2-4 | TRBV2 | TGTGCCAGCAGGTCTTCCGGGGGAGCGGCCAAAAACATTCAGTACTTC | CASRSSGGAAKNIQYF
- | - | TRBJ2-6 | TRBV24-1 | TGTGCCACCAGTGACTTAGGGGGGGTAGGGGCCAACGTCCTGACTTTC | CATSDLGGVGANVLTF
- | - | TRBJ2-2 | TRBV13 | TGTGCCAGCAGCTTAAGAGGGGGGGGCACCGGGGAGCTGTTTTTT | CASSLRGGGTGELFF
- | - | TRBJ1-2 | TRBV27 | TGTGCCAGCAGTTACCGGGGGGGGAATAACTATGGCTACACCTTC | CASSYRGGNNYGYTF
- | - | TRBJ1-1 | TRBV18 | TGTGCCAGCTCATCGACAGTGAACACTGAAGCTTTCTTT | CASSSTVNTEAFF
TRBD1 | few | TRBJ1-2 | TRBV11-2 | TGTGCCAGCAGCTTGGGACAGGACTTCAACTATGGCTACACCTTC | CASSLGQDFNYGYTF
TRBD1 | once | TRBJ1-1 | TRBV2 | TGTGCCAGCACTCTAAGGGACAGTACTGAAGCTTTCTTT | CASTLRDSTEAFF
- | - | TRBJ1-4 | TRBV5-8 | TGTGCCAGCAGCTTGGGGACACTGGGAAATGAAAAACTGTTTTTT | CASSLGTLGNEKLFF
- | - | TRBJ2-7 | TRBV12-5 | TGTGCTAGTGGTTTCGGCGAGCAGTACTTC | CASGFGEQYF
- | - | TRBJ1-2 | TRBV5-8 | TGTGCCAGCAGCCGACCGTCATCCCCTTCAGGGTATGGCTACACCTTC | CASSRPSSPSGYGYTF
TRBD1 | - | TRBJ1-2 | TRBV5-1 | TGCGCCAGCAGCTTGGGACAGGGGGGACTCTATGGCTACACCTTC | CASSLGQGGLYGYTF
- | - | TRBJ1-6 | TRBV9 | TGTGCCAGCAGCGTAGATAGCTCCTATAATTCACCCCTCCACTTT | CASSVDSSYNSPLHF
TRBD1 | - | TRBJ2-2 | TRBV6-5 | TGTGCCAGCAAACCGGACAGGGACAGGCCCGGGGAGCTGTTTTTT | CASKPDRDRPGELFF
- | few | TRBJ2-7 | TRBV19 | TGTGCCAGCCGGGACAACCGAGTGAGCGAGCAGTACTTC | CASRDNRVSEQYF
- | - | TRBJ2-2 | TRBV19 | TGTGCCAGTAGTATAGTTCTGGGCAGACCAACCGGGGAGCTGTTTTTT | CASSIVLGRPTGELFF
- | - | TRBJ1-6 | TRBV11-1 | TGTGCCAGCAGCTTTGAACGACCGGGAAATTCACCCCTCCACTTT | CASSFERPGNSPLHF
- | - | TRBJ1-1 | TRBV6-5 | TGTGCCAGCAGACAGGGTGGCACTGAAGCTTTCTTT | CASRQGGTEAFF
TRBD1 | few | TRBJ1-1 | TRBV19 | TGTGCCAGTACGGGGACAGCAGTGATGAACACTGAAGCTTTCTTT | CASTGTAVMNTEAFF
TRBD1 | - | TRBJ2-2 | TRBV24-1 | TGTGCCACCAGTGAGAGGACAGGGTTGCGCTCCGGGGAGCTGTTTTTT | CATSERTGLRSGELFF
- | - | TRBJ1-5 | TRBV6-6 | TGTGCCAGCAAACCTTCAGGGGTATTGGGCAATCAGCCCCAGCATTTT | CASKPSGVLGNQPQHF
- | - | TRBJ1-5 | TRBV12-3/TRBV12-4 | TGTGCCAGCAGTTTAGACTCTCAGCCCCAGCATTTT | CASSLDSQPQHF
- | few | TRBJ2-2 | TRBV11-2 | TGTGCCAGCAGCTTAGCAGGAACCGGGGAGCTGTTTTTT | CASSLAGTGELFF
- | once | TRBJ1-1 | TRBV7-9 | TGTGCCAGCAGCTTAGCGGCCTCAACTGAAGCTTTCTTT | CASSLAASTEAFF
- | - | TRBJ1-5 | TRBV6-5 | TGTGCCAGCAGTTACTCGTTGCCGGGGTCTGGACAGCCCCAGCATTTT | CASSYSLPGSGQPQHF
- | - | TRBJ1-2 | TRBV2 | TGTGCCAGCAGTGGACAGGGCTACACCTTC | CASSGQGYTF
- | - | TRBJ1-3 | TRBV28 | TGTGCCAGCAGTGAAGTAACAGGGCTCTCTGGAAACACCATATATTTT | CASSEVTGLSGNTIYF
TRBD1 | - | TRBJ2-2 | TRBV5-3 | TGTGCCAGAAGTTTCAGGGGGCGGAAAACCGGGGAGCTGTTTTTT | CARSFRGRKTGELFF
TRBD1 | - | TRBJ2-7 | TRBV5-1 | TGCGCCAGCAGCTTACAGGGGGCCCAGGCCGAGCAGTACTTC | CASSLQGAQAEQYF
- | - | TRBJ1-5 | TRBV14 | TGTGCCAGCAGCCAAGGACAGGGCAATCAGCCCCAGCATTTT | CASSQGQGNQPQHF
- | once | TRBJ2-7 | TRBV6-1 | TGTGCCAGCAGTGAAATGGCGGGATCCTACGAGCAGTACTTC | CASSEMAGSYEQYF
TRBD1 | - | TRBJ1-1 | TRBV10-3 | TGTGCCATCAGTGAGTCTAGGACAGGGGGCCTAAGGGGGCCGGTTGAAGCTTTCTTT | CAISESRTGGLRGPVEAFF
- | - | TRBJ2-7 | TRBV12-5 | TGTGCTAGTGGTACGAATAGCTACGAGCAGTACTTC | CASGTNSYEQYF
TRBD1 | - | TRBJ1-1 | TRBV11-2 | TGTGCCAGCAGCCTCGGACAGGGGGCGTTTGCTTTCTTT | CASSLGQGAFAFF
TRBD1 | - | TRBJ1-4 | TRBV7-9 | TGTGCCAGCAGCCCGGGACAGGGGGAGAATGAAAAACTGTTTTTT | CASSPGQGENEKLFF
- | - | TRBJ2-7 | TRBV10-2 | TGCGCCAGCACCCGACAGGACGGCGAGCAGTACTTC | CASTRQDGEQYF
- | - | TRBJ2-5 | TRBV18 | TGTGCCAGCTCACCCAGGGCCTGGCGAGAGACCCAGTACTTC | CASSPRAWRETQYF
- | once | TRBJ1-1 | TRBV2 | TGTGCCAGCAGTGAATCGAGGTGGGAAGCTTTCTTT | CASSESRWEAFF
- | - | TRBJ2-7 | TRBV7-9 | TGTGCCAGCAGCTTAAGGGACTCCGAGCAGTACTTC | CASSLRDSEQYF